Listed below are T cell receptor beta chains from one sample, sequenced in a study of identical twins. In TCRdb, the 5' RACE reads were re-called with MiXCR into one record per CDR3 protein. The sample has hundreds of thousands of distinct CDR3 sequences; less than 7% are singletons. The sample consisted of naive T cells sorted from blood. The receptors derive from a man in his late teens or twenties in good health. CDR3s include the opening cysteine and the closing phenylalanine or tryptophan. The D gene is left open where the match is weak. Only some rows state a clone size, as once, few, many or a class for expanded clones.

clone size: .
J gene: TRBJ1-5
V gene: TRBV12-3/TRBV12-4
D gene: .
CDR3 DNA: TGTGCCAGCGGGCAGTCGCGGTCGAAGGGCAATCAGCCCCAGCATTTT
CDR3 protein: CASGQSRSKGNQPQHF

clone size: many
J gene: TRBJ1-2
V gene: TRBV28
D gene: TRBD1
CDR3 DNA: TGTGCCAGCAGTCTCCGGGACAGGGATAACTATGGCTACACCTTC
CDR3 protein: CASSLRDRDNYGYTF

clone size: .
J gene: TRBJ1-1
V gene: TRBV6-2/TRBV6-3
D gene: TRBD1
CDR3 DNA: TGTGCCAGCAGGACCAGGGGGCTGAACACTGAAGCTTTCTTT
CDR3 protein: CASRTRGLNTEAFF

clone size: many
J gene: TRBJ2-1
V gene: TRBV5-6
D gene: TRBD2
CDR3 DNA: TGTGCCAGCAGCTTGGTCACCGGGACTAGCGTTTTCTTC
CDR3 protein: CASSLVTGTSVFF

clone size: many
J gene: TRBJ2-1
V gene: TRBV12-5
D gene: TRBD2
CDR3 DNA: TGTGCTAGTGCCATAAAGCTAGCGGGGATAGAGCAGTTCTTC
CDR3 protein: CASAIKLAGIEQFF

clone size: .
J gene: TRBJ2-3
V gene: TRBV12-3/TRBV12-4
D gene: .
CDR3 DNA: TGTGCCAGCAGTTTAACGGCGACAGCCTTTGCAGATACGCAGTATTTT
CDR3 protein: CASSLTATAFADTQYF

clone size: many
J gene: TRBJ2-1
V gene: TRBV5-1
D gene: TRBD2
CDR3 DNA: TGCGCCAGCAGCTTGGTTCCGACTAGCGGGAGTCTCAATGAGCAGTTCTTC
CDR3 protein: CASSLVPTSGSLNEQFF

clone size: .
J gene: TRBJ1-4
V gene: TRBV5-6
D gene: TRBD1
CDR3 DNA: TGTGCCAGCAGCCCGCGGGAGGGGGCCAATGAAAAACTGTTTTTT
CDR3 protein: CASSPREGANEKLFF

clone size: few
J gene: TRBJ2-5
V gene: TRBV24-1
D gene: .
CDR3 DNA: TGTGCCACCAGTGAATCCAACAGGGAAGAGACCCAGTACTTC
CDR3 protein: CATSESNREETQYF

clone size: .
J gene: TRBJ2-1
V gene: TRBV25-1
D gene: .
CDR3 DNA: TGTGCCAGCAGTGAGATCGGGTCCGGACAGCAGTTCTTC
CDR3 protein: CASSEIGSGQQFF

clone size: few
J gene: TRBJ2-7
V gene: TRBV11-2
D gene: TRBD1
CDR3 DNA: TGTGCCAGCAGCTCCACCGGGACAGGGATTTTCGAGCAGTACTTC
CDR3 protein: CASSSTGTGIFEQYF

clone size: many
J gene: TRBJ2-4
V gene: TRBV5-1
D gene: .
CDR3 DNA: TGCGCCAGCAGCTTGGACGGGCCGGGTGGAAACATTCAGTACTTC
CDR3 protein: CASSLDGPGGNIQYF

clone size: many
J gene: TRBJ2-1
V gene: TRBV6-1
D gene: TRBD1
CDR3 DNA: TGTGCCAGCAAACCGACCGGGACAGGGAGCAATGAGCAGTTCTTC
CDR3 protein: CASKPTGTGSNEQFF

clone size: few
J gene: TRBJ2-1
V gene: TRBV12-3/TRBV12-4
D gene: .
CDR3 DNA: TGTGCCAGCAGTTTGATAGGCGGGAACAATGAGCAGTTCTTC
CDR3 protein: CASSLIGGNNEQFF

clone size: many
J gene: TRBJ1-5
V gene: TRBV29-1
D gene: TRBD1
CDR3 DNA: TGCAGCGCCCGGGACAGCCTCAATCAGCCCCAGCATTTT
CDR3 protein: CSARDSLNQPQHF

clone size: few
J gene: TRBJ2-5
V gene: TRBV12-3/TRBV12-4
D gene: .
CDR3 DNA: TGTGCCAGCAGTTTAGAACCGGGACTCAAAGAGACCCAGTACTTC
CDR3 protein: CASSLEPGLKETQYF

clone size: many
J gene: TRBJ2-7
V gene: TRBV5-1
D gene: .
CDR3 DNA: TGCGCCAGCAGCTTGGTGGGCAGCGGGTACGAGCAGTACTTC
CDR3 protein: CASSLVGSGYEQYF

clone size: few
J gene: TRBJ2-3
V gene: TRBV12-3/TRBV12-4
D gene: .
CDR3 DNA: TGTGCCAGCACCGCCGTGAATACGCAGTATTTT
CDR3 protein: CASTAVNTQYF

clone size: .
J gene: TRBJ1-2
V gene: TRBV29-1
D gene: .
CDR3 DNA: TGCAGCGTTCATCCCCGTGTCCGGGCTAACTATGGCTACACCTTC
CDR3 protein: CSVHPRVRANYGYTF

clone size: many
J gene: TRBJ2-3
V gene: TRBV20-1
D gene: TRBD2
CDR3 DNA: TGCAGTGCTAGAGGGTGGCTAGCGGGAGCAGATACGCAGTATTTT
CDR3 protein: CSARGWLAGADTQYF

clone size: many
J gene: TRBJ1-1
V gene: TRBV7-9
D gene: .
CDR3 DNA: TGTGCCAGCAGCTCGAGGGAGTATGGCACTGAAGCTTTCTTT
CDR3 protein: CASSSREYGTEAFF

clone size: many
J gene: TRBJ2-1
V gene: TRBV7-2
D gene: .
CDR3 DNA: TGTGCCAGCAGCTTAGCGTGGGTCTACAATGAGCAGTTCTTC
CDR3 protein: CASSLAWVYNEQFF

clone size: .
J gene: TRBJ2-1
V gene: TRBV6-2/TRBV6-3
D gene: TRBD2
CDR3 DNA: TGTGCCAGCAGTTACTCCGACCCAGGGTATAGCGGGGGAAGCTCCTACAATGAGCAGTTCTTC
CDR3 protein: CASSYSDPGYSGGSSYNEQFF

clone size: many
J gene: TRBJ2-2
V gene: TRBV12-3/TRBV12-4
D gene: .
CDR3 DNA: TGTGCCAGTCAGAGGGGGGAGCTGTTTTTT
CDR3 protein: CASQRGELFF

clone size: .
J gene: TRBJ2-7
V gene: TRBV6-5
D gene: .
CDR3 DNA: TGTGCCAGCAGTTACTCTTCACCAGCTCCCTACGAGCAGTACTTC
CDR3 protein: CASSYSSPAPYEQYF

clone size: few
J gene: TRBJ2-1
V gene: TRBV6-5
D gene: .
CDR3 DNA: TGTGCCAGCAGGGAGACAGCAGATGAGCAGTTCTTC
CDR3 protein: CASRETADEQFF

clone size: few
J gene: TRBJ2-1
V gene: TRBV12-3/TRBV12-4
D gene: TRBD2
CDR3 DNA: TGTGCCAGCAGAGAACGGGACTACTACAATGAGCAGTTCTTC
CDR3 protein: CASRERDYYNEQFF

clone size: many
J gene: TRBJ2-2
V gene: TRBV6-1
D gene: .
CDR3 DNA: TGTGCCAGCAGTGCACAGCCCGCGGTGATATCAACCGGGGAGCTGTTTTTT
CDR3 protein: CASSAQPAVISTGELFF